The 19 T cell receptor beta chains below all came from one sample that was sequenced in a study of chemoradiotherapy in HPV16-positive cancers. Some clones are missing from TCRdb's copy, which holds only in-frame ones; the method was immunoSEQ multiplex PCR. The data show 630 or so clones, around 84% seen once. Sample: tumor tissue, taken from a patient who underwent chemoradiotherapy. The source is a human donor with HPV-associated anogenital cancer.

The sample holds one count of this clone. The V call is TRBV5-4, the J call TRBJ2-7; D perhaps matches TRBD1 (6 bases). This CDR3 has 14 residues. V gave up 0 bases and J gave up 1 base, with 8 bases separating them. The germline V gene has CDR1 SGHNT and CDR2 YYREEE (reference sequence). The chain's CDR3 is CASSLEGQSYEQYF. Written as DNA, the CDR3 is TGTGCCAGCAGCTTGGAGGGACAATCCTACGAGCAGTACTTC.

The chain joins TRBV5-1 to TRBJ2-7; D remains unclear. The CDR3 is 11 residues long. Germline V gives CDR1 SGHRS, CDR2 YFSETQ. V was clipped by 4 bases and J by 3 bases, with 5 bases between them. In nucleotides, the CDR3 is TGCGCCAGCAGCGAAGACTACGAGCAGTACTTC. This codes for CASSEDYEQYF.

The chain is built from TRBV5-1 and TRBJ2-5, with TRBD2 as a possible D gene (6 bases). Germline lookup yields CDR1 SGHRS and CDR2 YFSETQ. Trimming removed 3 bases from V and 5 bases from J, with 8 bases in between. The CDR3 length is 12 residues. This CDR3 is CASSWDSETQYF. The DNA of the CDR3 is TGCGCCAGCAGCTGGGACTCCGAGACCCAGTACTTC.

The gene calls are TRBV19 and TRBJ2-1; perhaps TRBD2 as D (6 bases). Germline lookup yields CDR1 LNHDA and CDR2 SQIVND (reference sequence). V was pared by 9 bases and J by 9 bases, with 21 bases between. This CDR3 comprises 14 residues. In DNA form, the CDR3 reads TGTGCCAGCGACCGGGGGACCCCCAAAGGTGAGCAGTTCTTC. It codes for CASDRGTPKGEQFF.

This clone was seen a handful of times. The chain carries TRBV6-1 and TRBJ1-5; D not resolved. The V gene's germline CDR1 is MNHNS and CDR2 SASEGT. CDR3 length: 15 residues. Trimming removed 1 base at V and 1 base at J, with 8 bases between. The CDR3 region is CASSEEGGSNQPQHF. CDR3 DNA: TGTGCCAGCAGTGAAGAGGGAGGAAGCAATCAGCCCCAGCATTTT.

The CDR3 coding sequence is TGTGCCAGTAGTATAGGTTTCATCGAGGTCCCTGGCTACACCTTC. As protein: CASSIGFIEVPGYTF. The rearrangement joins TRBV19 to TRBJ1-2; D is unclear. Germline V gene sequence: CDR1 LNHDA, CDR2 SQIVND (reference sequence). The CDR3 is 15 amino acids. Between the trimmed V and J ends, which lost 1 base and 7 bases, there was a span of 16 bases.

The rearrangement joins TRBV4-2 to TRBJ2-1; 7 bases match TRBD1. The CDR3 extends over 16 amino acids. Germline V CDR1 and CDR2: LGHNA, YNFKEQ. V lost 0 bases to trimming and J lost 6 bases; unmatched junction nucleotides: 8. This CDR3 is CASSQETGNPLNEQFF. The CDR3 DNA sequence: TGTGCCAGCAGCCAAGAGACAGGGAATCCCCTCAATGAGCAGTTCTTC.

The genes are TRBV7-9 and TRBJ2-7, with D hard to call. The CDR3 is 13 residues long. Trimming stripped 1 base from V and 6 bases from J, with 10 bases between. Per the germline V gene, CDR1 is SEHNR and CDR2 is FQNEAQ (reference sequence). CDR3 bases: TGTGCCAGCAGCTTAGGCTCGGTGGGCGAGCAGTACTTC. It codes for CASSLGSVGEQYF.

This clone was detected a few times. The chain combines TRBV12-2 with TRBJ1-6. TRBV12-2 is a pseudogene locus. CDR3 length equals 17 residues. CDR3 sequence: CASRSGTSALINSPLHF. CDR3 bases: TGTGCAAGTCGCTCAGGGACTTCGGCCTTGATTAATTCACCCCTCCACTTT.

This chain uses TRBV7-8 with TRBJ2-7, with D possibly called TRBD1 or TRBD2 (6 bases each). Germline CDR1 reads SGHVS; CDR2 reads FQNEAQ. V was shortened by 5 bases and J by 3 bases, with 20 bases between the two germline ends. The CDR3 contains 16 residues. CDR3 nucleotide sequence: TGTGCCAGCAGCGCCATAGGGGGGCAGTTCGGCTACGAGCAGTACTTC. Translation gives CASSAIGGQFGYEQYF. The variable domain in full, completed from reference TRBV7-8 and TRBJ2-7, reads GAGVSQSPRYKVAKRGQDVALRCDPISGHVSLFWYQQALGQGPEFLTYFQNEAQLDKSGLPSDRFFAERPEGSVSTLKIQRTQQEDSAVYLCASSAIGGQFGYEQYFGPGTRLTVT.

The genes are TRBV6-1 and TRBJ2-1; 12 positions match TRBD2. The CDR3 sequence is 15 residues long. CDR1 is MNHNS, CDR2 SASEGT, per germline. Unmatched junction bases numbered 0, after V lost 2 bases and J lost 4 bases. CDR3 nucleotides: TGTGCCAGCAGTGAACTAGCGGGGGGGTACAATGAGCAGTTCTTC. It yields the protein CASSELAGGYNEQFF.

The chain links TRBV10-3 to TRBJ2-7, with 7 bases that match TRBD1. This CDR3 has 17 residues. J gave up 0 bases and V 4 bases, and 12 bases lay outside the gene matches. CDR1 and CDR2 from the germline V gene are ENHRY and SYGVKD. CDR3 loop: CAISGDRKNPSSYEQYF. CDR3 coding DNA: TGTGCCATCAGTGGGGACAGAAAAAACCCCAGCTCCTACGAGCAGTACTTC.

The V and J genes are TRBV4-1 and TRBJ1-3, with D hard to call. The germline gives CDR1 MGHRA, CDR2 YSYEKL. This CDR3 contains 15 residues. V lost 4 bases, J lost 8 bases, and 18 bases lay in between. The CDR3 DNA reads TGCGCCAGCAGCCCGCTGGGGATGCTCTCCTACACCATATATTTT. This gives the protein CASSPLGMLSYTIYF.

This clone was observed a handful of times. The chain is built from TRBV19 and TRBJ1-2; perhaps TRBD1 as D (6 bases). Trimming removed 5 bases from V and 0 bases from J, with 16 bases in between. The CDR3 consists of 16 residues. Germline-derived CDR1 and CDR2 are LNHDA and SQIVND (reference sequence). The CDR3 here is CASSREKGGANYGYTF. CDR3 nucleotide sequence: TGTGCCAGTAGTCGGGAGAAGGGGGGAGCTAACTATGGCTACACCTTC.

The gene calls are TRBV10-2 and TRBJ1-1; 7 nucleotides align to TRBD1. With V trimmed by 6 bases and J by 11 bases, 12 bases remained unmatched. CDR3 size: 13 residues. Per germline, CDR1 WSHSY and CDR2 SAAADI. The CDR3 coding sequence is TGCGCCAGCAGCGCGGGCCAGGGGGTAGCGGCTTTCTTT. Amino acids: CASSAGQGVAAFF.

This clone was seen a handful of times. The chain links TRBV6-6 to TRBJ1-3; no clear D. Germline values: CDR1 MNHNY, CDR2 SVGAGI (reference sequence). This CDR3 spans 14 amino acids. V was trimmed by 2 bases and J by 0 bases, leaving 5 bases between them. The CDR3 DNA follows: TGTGCCAGCAGTTACGCGGGCTCTGGAAACACCATATATTTT. This sequence encodes CASSYAGSGNTIYF.

This clone was seen more than once but under ten times. The chain recombines TRBV4-1 with TRBJ1-3, with TRBD1 matching 7 bases. CDR1 is MGHRA and CDR2 is YSYEKL in the germline V gene. Losses at the gene ends were 0 bases for V and 0 bases for J; bases not matched to a gene: 8. This CDR3 contains 18 residues. The CDR3 here is CASSQDPPDRDSGNTIYF. The CDR3 nucleotides read TGCGCCAGCAGCCAAGATCCCCCCGACAGGGACTCTGGAAACACCATATATTTT.

The chain employs TRBV28 and TRBJ1-2; 7 nucleotides match TRBD1. V lost 6 bases to trimming and J lost 0 bases; unmatched junction nucleotides: 1. Germline V gene lookup returns CDR1 MDHEN and CDR2 SYDVKM. The CDR3 consists of 13 residues. The CDR3 nucleotides are TGTGCCAGCAGGACAGGGACTAACTATGGCTACACCTTC. This sequence encodes CASRTGTNYGYTF.

This sequence joins TRBV6-1 and TRBJ2-3; 8 bases line up with TRBD2. Trimming removed 6 bases from V and 1 base from J; junction bases left unmatched: 3. CDR1 and CDR2 from the germline V gene are MNHNS and SASEGT. The CDR3 totals 14 residues. CDR3 loop: CASRPGGGTDTQYF. DNA of the CDR3: TGTGCCAGCAGGCCGGGGGGGGGCACAGATACGCAGTATTTT.